The 25 T cell receptor beta chains below all came from one sample that was sequenced in a study of blood T cell repertoires in COVID-19. Assay: immunoSEQ multiplex PCR; the TCRdb copy retains only in-frame clones and omits some. In the table there are some 76,000 clones, approximately 80% of which are singletons. The sample was peripheral blood. Receptor source: a man aged 50-60 years with acute or convalescent COVID-19.

In DNA, the CDR3 is TGTGCCAGCAGTTTAACAGGGGGCTCTGGAAACACCATATATTTT. Translation: CASSLTGGSGNTIYF. The chain is built from TRBV27 and TRBJ1-3, with 8 bases aligning to TRBD1. The CDR3 is made up of 15 amino acids. The J segment lost 0 bases and the V segment lost 2 bases, leaving 0 bases of the junction unmatched. Germline CDR1 and CDR2: MNHEY and SMNVEV (reference sequence).

This clone has a handful of counts. The chain links TRBV3-1 (or the pseudogene TRBV3-2) to TRBJ1-6, with 7 bases aligning to TRBD1. V dropped 0 bases and J dropped 6; count of bases not matched to a gene: 2. Germline values: CDR1 LGHDT, CDR2 YNNKEL (reference sequence). The CDR3 extends over 15 amino acids. Here the CDR3 reads CASSQEAGGNSPLHF. As DNA, the CDR3 is TGTGCCAGCAGCCAAGAGGCAGGGGGTAATTCACCCCTCCACTTT.

The chain joins TRBV6-5 to TRBJ1-1; 7 nucleotides match TRBD1. After removal of 4 bases from V and 0 bases from J, the junction contained 8 bases not matched to a gene. The CDR3 runs to 16 residues. In germline, CDR1 is MNHEY, CDR2 SVGAGI. CDR3 sequence: CASSSWGTAMNTEAFF. The CDR3 coding sequence is TGTGCCAGCAGTTCCTGGGGGACAGCTATGAACACTGAAGCTTTCTTT.

For this clone: Compared with germline, one end of the junction differs, possibly owing to a read error. The rearrangement links TRBV7-2 to TRBJ1-5; the match to TRBD1 covers 8 bases. Germline V gene sequence: CDR1 SGHTA, CDR2 FQGNSA. This CDR3 is built from 17 residues. DNA of the CDR3: TGTGCCAGCAGCTCAAGTCCCGGGACAGGTTTCAATCGGCCCCAGCATTTT. Its protein product is CASSSSPGTGFNRPQHF. Supplemented by reference TRBV7-2 and TRBJ1-5, the full variable domain reads GAGVSQSPSNKVTEKGKDVELRCDPISGHTALYWYRQSLGQGLEFLIYFQGNSAPDKSGLPSDRFSAERTGGSVSTLTIQRTQQEDSAVYLCASSSSPGTGFNRPQHFGDGTRLSIL.

This clone occurred once. The rearrangement joins TRBV14 to TRBJ1-1; D is perhaps TRBD1 (6 bases). The CDR3 has 14 residues. Germline V gene sequence: CDR1 SGHDN, CDR2 FVKESK. The germline V and J ends were trimmed by 3 bases and 6 bases, with 14 bases remaining between them. The CDR3: CASSQTWGLAEAFF. CDR3 in DNA: TGTGCCAGCAGCCAGACCTGGGGGCTCGCTGAAGCTTTCTTT.

This chain uses TRBV29-1 with TRBJ1-1; D gene ambiguous. Germline V gene sequence: CDR1 SQVTM, CDR2 ANQGSEA. This CDR3 is 12 amino acids long. V was clipped by 4 bases and J by 1 base, with 7 bases between them. CDR3 protein: CSVVYGNTEAFF. In DNA, the CDR3 is TGCAGCGTTGTCTACGGGAACACTGAAGCTTTCTTT.

In this sample, this clone turned up once. The chain combines TRBV7-9 with TRBJ1-5; no clear D. The V gene's germline CDR1 is SEHNR and CDR2 FQNEAQ (reference sequence). V dropped 5 bases and J dropped 14 bases, with 16 bases sitting between them. CDR3 length: 12 residues. DNA of the CDR3: TGTGCCAGCAGCCTTAACTTGGAGGAAAAGCATTTT. Translating gives CASSLNLEEKHF.

The genes are TRBV27 and TRBJ2-7; 11 bases agree with TRBD1. J lost 7 bases, V lost 7 bases, and 15 bases had no gene match. There are 16 residues in the CDR3. Germline CDR1 reads MNHEY; CDR2 reads SMNVEV (reference sequence). CDR3 amino acids: CASKAFGTGGHPEQYF. In DNA form, the CDR3 reads TGTGCCAGCAAAGCCTTTGGGACAGGGGGACATCCGGAGCAGTACTTC.

The CDR3, as DNA: TGTGCCAGCAGGACCAGGGGGCAAAACACCATATATTTT. It yields the protein CASRTRGQNTIYF. The V call is TRBV6-5, the J call TRBJ1-3; TRBD1 aligns across 8 bases. CDR3 length equals 13 residues. Germline V lookup: CDR1 MNHEY, CDR2 SVGAGI. The V and J ends lost 6 bases and 6 bases, in that order; junction bases with no gene match: 4.

The CDR3 region has the DNA TGTGCCAGCAGTTTTATGGCGAGCGGTCAAGAGACCCAGTACTTC. Translated, it gives CASSFMASGQETQYF. The rearrangement joins TRBV28 to TRBJ2-5, with D tentatively TRBD2 (5 bases). The CDR3 is made up of 15 amino acids. The germline V gene encodes CDR1 MDHEN and CDR2 SYDVKM. V dropped 3 bases and J dropped 2 bases, with 13 bases sitting between them.

The chain uses TRBV5-1 and TRBJ1-5; D unclear. The germline V and J ends were trimmed by 0 bases and 1 base, with 5 bases remaining between them. In germline, CDR1 is SGHRS, CDR2 YFSETQ. There are 14 residues in the CDR3. The CDR3 reads CASSLGGSNQPQHF. The CDR3 nucleotides are TGCGCCAGCAGCTTGGGAGGCAGCAATCAGCCCCAGCATTTT.

This chain joins TRBV5-6 and TRBJ1-3; no clear D gene. Per the germline V gene, CDR1 is SGHDT and CDR2 is YYEEEE. Trimming left V 4 bases short and J 0 bases short, with 14 bases between. CDR3 size: 16 residues. CDR3 nucleotide sequence: TGTGCCAGCAGCGGCGGTAGGAAGGACTCTGGAAACACCATATATTTT. Translation gives CASSGGRKDSGNTIYF.

V is TRBV23-1 and J is TRBJ2-7; possibly TRBD2 for D (5 bases). TRBV23-1 is designated an ORF whose function remains uncertain. The CDR3 runs 11 residues. Trimming left V 7 bases short and J 3 bases short, with 7 bases between. As DNA, the CDR3 is TGCGCCAGCAAGGACTTCTACGAGCAGTACTTC. It yields the protein CASKDFYEQYF.

V gene TRBV6-6 combines with J gene TRBJ1-1; possibly TRBD1 for D (5 bases). Per the germline V gene, CDR1 is MNHNY and CDR2 is SVGAGI (reference sequence). V gave up 2 bases and J gave up 7 bases, with 8 bases separating them. This CDR3 has 12 residues. The CDR3 protein is CASSYPGGEAFF. Here the CDR3 DNA reads TGTGCCAGCAGTTACCCGGGGGGTGAAGCTTTCTTT.

This clone turned up a few times. V and J are TRBV19 and TRBJ2-7; 11 nucleotides line up with TRBD2. The CDR3 consists of 15 residues. The germline V gene encodes CDR1 LNHDA and CDR2 SQIVND (reference sequence). V lost 6 bases to trimming and J lost 3 bases; unmatched junction nucleotides: 7. Here the CDR3 reads CASRRTSGSSYEQYF. The CDR3, as DNA: TGTGCCAGTAGGCGAACTAGCGGGAGTAGCTACGAGCAGTACTTC.

About this clone: An end of the junction does not agree with germline; a read error may underlie this. V is TRBV12-3 or TRBV12-4 and J is TRBJ1-2; tentative D call: TRBD1 (5 bases). This CDR3 is built from 11 residues. In DNA, the CDR3 is TGTGCCAGCATCTCATGGGGCCTTATCGCCTTC. This translates into CASISWGLIAF.

This chain uses TRBV19 with TRBJ2-7; TRBD1 agrees at 10 bases. Germline loops: CDR1 LNHDA, CDR2 SQIVND (reference sequence). V lost 7 bases to trimming and J lost 6 bases; unmatched junction nucleotides: 15. The CDR3 loop spans 16 amino acids. The CDR3 DNA is TGTGCCAGTACCCCAACCGGGTGGGACAGGGGCGGCGAGCAGTACTTC. Its protein product is CASTPTGWDRGGEQYF.

The V call is TRBV25-1, the J call TRBJ2-7; 9 positions agree with TRBD1. Germline V gene data show CDR1 as MGHDK and CDR2 as SYGVNS. This CDR3 spans 16 amino acids. Trimming at V came to 6 bases and at J to 3 bases, leaving 12 bases not matched to a gene. The CDR3 reads CASSSDRGDMIYEQYF. In DNA form, the CDR3 reads TGTGCCAGCAGCTCGGACAGGGGCGATATGATCTACGAGCAGTACTTC.

The chain uses TRBV5-1 and TRBJ2-1; 9 bases align to TRBD1. CDR1 and CDR2 (germline): SGHRS, YFSETQ. The V and J ends lost 2 bases and 4 bases, in that order; junction bases with no gene match: 4. The CDR3 contains 15 residues. The CDR3 nucleotides read TGCGCCAGCAGCTTACAGGGGGCCCCTTACAATGAGCAGTTCTTC. Protein product: CASSLQGAPYNEQFF.

V usage is TRBV19 and J usage is TRBJ1-1, with 8 bases that match TRBD1. This CDR3 is 15 amino acids long. Trimming took 1 base from V and 1 from J; bases not matched to a gene: 2. Germline V gives CDR1 LNHDA, CDR2 SQIVND (reference sequence). This CDR3 reads CASSIAGQGNTEAFF. CDR3 sequence (DNA): TGTGCCAGTAGTATAGCCGGACAGGGGAACACTGAAGCTTTCTTT.

This clone appeared a few times. J is TRBJ1-1 and V is TRBV6-5, with 10 positions matching TRBD1. CDR3 length equals 15 residues. V shed 2 bases and J 4 bases; nucleotides not matched to a gene: 4. CDR1 is MNHEY and CDR2 is SVGAGI in the germline V gene. CDR3 loop: CASSYSRTGGTEAFF. The CDR3 nucleotides are TGTGCCAGCAGTTACAGTCGGACAGGGGGCACTGAAGCTTTCTTT.

This chain joins TRBV24-1 and TRBJ1-2, with D uncertain. Trimming removed 3 bases from V and 1 base from J, with 8 bases in between. Per the germline V gene, CDR1 is KGHDR and CDR2 is SFDVKD. The CDR3 spans 14 residues. The CDR3 nucleotides read TGTGCCACCAGTGATCGTACAAGTAACTATGGCTACACCTTC. Translating gives CATSDRTSNYGYTF.

This chain joins TRBV2 and TRBJ2-7; D is possibly TRBD2 (5 bases). Germline CDR1 SNHLY, CDR2 FYNNEI. The CDR3 covers 17 residues. V gave up 2 bases and J gave up 3 bases, with 20 bases separating them. The CDR3 nucleotides read TGTGCCAGCAGTGAATCTCCGCTAGCACCGAAGATCTACGAGCAGTACTTC. Translation gives CASSESPLAPKIYEQYF.

This clone was found a few times. The J gene is TRBJ2-5, the V gene TRBV5-1, with unresolved D. Germline CDR1 is SGHRS and CDR2 is YFSETQ. V lost 2 bases and J 5 bases, leaving 10 bases between the germline ends. This CDR3 comprises 13 residues. CDR3: CASSFGVGETQYF. Here the CDR3 DNA reads TGCGCCAGCAGCTTTGGAGTCGGGGAGACCCAGTACTTC.

The CDR3 DNA sequence: TGTGCCAGCGGCAACATGGGACAGGGAGATTCACCCCTCCACTTT. Its translation is CASGNMGQGDSPLHF. The chain links TRBV5-4 to TRBJ1-6; 9 bases agree with TRBD1. Germline lookup yields CDR1 SGHNT and CDR2 YYREEE (reference sequence). V lost 7 bases to trimming and J lost 8 bases; unmatched junction nucleotides: 10. The CDR3 has 15 residues.